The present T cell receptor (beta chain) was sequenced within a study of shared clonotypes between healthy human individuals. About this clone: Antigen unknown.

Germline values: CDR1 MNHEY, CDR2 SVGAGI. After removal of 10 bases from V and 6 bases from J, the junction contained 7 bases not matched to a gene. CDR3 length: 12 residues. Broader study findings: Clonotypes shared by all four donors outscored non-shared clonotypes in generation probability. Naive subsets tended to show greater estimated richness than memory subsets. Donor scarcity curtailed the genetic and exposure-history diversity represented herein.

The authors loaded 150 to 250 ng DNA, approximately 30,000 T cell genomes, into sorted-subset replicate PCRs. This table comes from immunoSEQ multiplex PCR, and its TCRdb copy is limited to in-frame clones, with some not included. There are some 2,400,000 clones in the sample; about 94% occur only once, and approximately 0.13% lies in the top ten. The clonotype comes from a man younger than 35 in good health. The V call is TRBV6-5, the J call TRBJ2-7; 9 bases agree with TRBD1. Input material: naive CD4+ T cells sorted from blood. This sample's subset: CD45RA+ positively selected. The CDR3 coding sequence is TGTGCCACGTCCCGGGACAGGGCCGAGCAGTACTTC. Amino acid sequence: CATSRDRAEQYF.